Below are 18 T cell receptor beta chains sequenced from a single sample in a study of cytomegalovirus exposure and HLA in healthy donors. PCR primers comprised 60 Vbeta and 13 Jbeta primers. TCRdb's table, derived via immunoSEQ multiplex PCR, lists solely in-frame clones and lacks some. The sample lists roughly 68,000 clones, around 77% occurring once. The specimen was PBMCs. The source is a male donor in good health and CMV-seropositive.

Written as DNA, the CDR3 is TGTGCCAGCAGTCTGGCAGGCCCCCAAGAGACCCAGTACTTC. It translates to CASSLAGPQETQYF. J is TRBJ2-5 and V is TRBV28, with D unclear. Germline lookup yields CDR1 MDHEN and CDR2 SYDVKM. Trimming removed 5 bases at V and 1 base at J, with 11 bases between. There are 14 residues in the CDR3.

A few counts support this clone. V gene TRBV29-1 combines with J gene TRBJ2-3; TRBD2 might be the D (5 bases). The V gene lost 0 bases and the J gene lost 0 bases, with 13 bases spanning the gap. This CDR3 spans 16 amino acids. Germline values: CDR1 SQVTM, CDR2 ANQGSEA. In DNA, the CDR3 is TGCAGCGTTGAAGATCGATTACGGACTAGCACAGATACGCAGTATTTT. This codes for CSVEDRLRTSTDTQYF.

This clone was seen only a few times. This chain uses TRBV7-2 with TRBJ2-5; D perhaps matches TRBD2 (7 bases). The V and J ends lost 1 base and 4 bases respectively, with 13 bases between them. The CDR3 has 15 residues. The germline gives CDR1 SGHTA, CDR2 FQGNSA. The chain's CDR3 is CASSLVRGARETQYF. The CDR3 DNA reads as TGTGCCAGCAGCTTAGTTCGGGGGGCAAGAGAGACCCAGTACTTC.

CDR3 bases: TGTGCCAGCAGCGTGAGACCCGGGACAGGGAAAGAGACCCAGTACTTC. Translating gives CASSVRPGTGKETQYF. The chain combines TRBV9 with TRBJ2-5, with 9 bases identical to TRBD1. The CDR3 contains 16 residues. Germline values: CDR1 SGDLS, CDR2 YYNGEE. With V trimmed by 2 bases and J by 3 bases, 8 bases remained unmatched.

Here the CDR3 reads CASSSRTSGDTGELFF. As DNA, the CDR3 is TGTGCCAGCAGCTCTCGAACTAGCGGAGACACCGGGGAGCTGTTTTTT. The chain uses TRBV9 and TRBJ2-2, with 8 bases that match TRBD2. V lost 4 bases and J lost 3; bases outside the gene matches: 8. CDR1 is SGDLS and CDR2 is YYNGEE in the germline V gene. The CDR3 extends over 16 amino acids. The full variable domain, in which reference TRBV9 and TRBJ2-2 provide the parts outside the CDR3, is DSGVTQTPKHLITATGQRVTLRCSPRSGDLSVYWYQQSLDQGLQFLIQYYNGEERAKGNILERFSAQQFPDLHSELNLSSLELGDSALYFCASSSRTSGDTGELFFGEGSRLTVL.

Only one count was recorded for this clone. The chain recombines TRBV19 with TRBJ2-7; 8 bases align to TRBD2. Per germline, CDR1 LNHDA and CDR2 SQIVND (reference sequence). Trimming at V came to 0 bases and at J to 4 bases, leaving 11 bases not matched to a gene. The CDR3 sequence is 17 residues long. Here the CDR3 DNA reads TGTGCCAGTAGTATAGATGTCTCCCCCAGCGGGGGTTACGAGCAGTACTTC. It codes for CASSIDVSPSGGYEQYF.

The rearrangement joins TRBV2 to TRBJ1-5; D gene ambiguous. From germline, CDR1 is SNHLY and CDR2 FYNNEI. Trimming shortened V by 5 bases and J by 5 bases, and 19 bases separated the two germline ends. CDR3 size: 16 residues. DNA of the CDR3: TGTGCCAGCAGTTTTACTACCGAGGGATGGGATCAGCCCCAGCATTTT. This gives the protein CASSFTTEGWDQPQHF.

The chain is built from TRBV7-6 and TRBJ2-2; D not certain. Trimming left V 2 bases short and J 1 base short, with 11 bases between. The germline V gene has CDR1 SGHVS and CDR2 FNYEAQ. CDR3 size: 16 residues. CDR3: CASSLFPRENTGELFF. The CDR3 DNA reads TGTGCCAGCAGCTTATTTCCCCGCGAGAACACCGGGGAGCTGTTTTTT. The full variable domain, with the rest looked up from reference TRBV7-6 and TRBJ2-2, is GAGVSQSPRYKVTKRGQDVALRCDPISGHVSLYWYRQALGQGPEFLTYFNYEAQQDKSGLPNDRFSAERPEGSISTLTIQRTEQRDSAMYRCASSLFPRENTGELFFGEGSRLTVL.

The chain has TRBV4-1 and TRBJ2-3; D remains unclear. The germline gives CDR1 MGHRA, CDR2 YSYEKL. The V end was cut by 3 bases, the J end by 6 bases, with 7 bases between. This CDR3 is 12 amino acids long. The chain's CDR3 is CASSHIIDTQYF. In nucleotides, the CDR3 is TGCGCCAGCAGCCATATAATTGATACGCAGTATTTT.

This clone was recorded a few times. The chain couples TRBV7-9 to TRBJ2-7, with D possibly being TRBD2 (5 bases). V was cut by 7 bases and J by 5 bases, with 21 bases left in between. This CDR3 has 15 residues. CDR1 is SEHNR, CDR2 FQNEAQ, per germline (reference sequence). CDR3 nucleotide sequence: TGTGCCAGCACTCCACCCGGAGGTATGGCCCACGAGCAGTACTTC. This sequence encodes CASTPPGGMAHEQYF. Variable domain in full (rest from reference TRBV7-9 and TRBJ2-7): DTGVSQNPRHKITKRGQNVTFRCDPISEHNRLYWYRQTLGQGPEFLTYFQNEAQLEKSRLLSDRFSAERPKGSFSTLEIQRTEQGDSAMYLCASTPPGGMAHEQYFGPGTRLTVT.

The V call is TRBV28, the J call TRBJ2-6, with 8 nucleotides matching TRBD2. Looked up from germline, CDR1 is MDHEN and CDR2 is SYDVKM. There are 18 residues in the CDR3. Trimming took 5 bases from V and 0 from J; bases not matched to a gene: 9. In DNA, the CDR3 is TGTGCCAGCAGTCTCCCGGGGGGGATAGTCTCTGGGGCCAACGTCCTGACTTTC. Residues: CASSLPGGIVSGANVLTF.

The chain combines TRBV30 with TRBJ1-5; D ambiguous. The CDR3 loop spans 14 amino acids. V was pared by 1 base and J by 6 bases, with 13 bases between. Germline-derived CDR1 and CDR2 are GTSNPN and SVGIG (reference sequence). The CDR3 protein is CAWSASRPGQPQHF. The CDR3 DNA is TGTGCCTGGAGTGCTTCCAGGCCCGGTCAGCCCCAGCATTTT.

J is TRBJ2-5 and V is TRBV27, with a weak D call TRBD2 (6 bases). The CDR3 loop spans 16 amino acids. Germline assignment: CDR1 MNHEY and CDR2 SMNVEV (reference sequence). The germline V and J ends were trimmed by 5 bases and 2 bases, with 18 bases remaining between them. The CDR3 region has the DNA TGTGCCAGCAGTACCCAGGGACTCTTATTTCAAGAGACCCAGTACTTC. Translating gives CASSTQGLLFQETQYF.

The CDR3 reads CASSQERTGTQSTDTQYF. The CDR3 DNA reads TGTGCCAGCAGCCAAGAAAGGACAGGGACTCAGAGCACAGATACGCAGTATTTT. This chain joins TRBV4-2 and TRBJ2-3; TRBD1 matches 8 bases. Germline values: CDR1 LGHNA, CDR2 YNFKEQ. The CDR3 is made up of 18 amino acids. Trimming cost V 0 bases and J 0 bases; bases outside gene matches: 8.

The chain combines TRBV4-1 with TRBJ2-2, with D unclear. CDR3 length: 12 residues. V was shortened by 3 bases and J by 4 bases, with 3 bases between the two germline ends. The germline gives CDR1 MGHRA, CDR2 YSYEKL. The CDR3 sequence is CASSQSTGELFF. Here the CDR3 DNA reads TGCGCCAGCAGCCAGAGCACCGGGGAGCTGTTTTTT.

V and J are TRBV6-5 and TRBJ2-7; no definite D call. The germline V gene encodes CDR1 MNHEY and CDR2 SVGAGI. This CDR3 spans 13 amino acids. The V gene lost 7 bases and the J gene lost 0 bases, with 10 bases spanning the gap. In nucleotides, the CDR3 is TGTGCCAGCACAGGTCAGAACTCCTACGAGCAGTACTTC. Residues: CASTGQNSYEQYF.

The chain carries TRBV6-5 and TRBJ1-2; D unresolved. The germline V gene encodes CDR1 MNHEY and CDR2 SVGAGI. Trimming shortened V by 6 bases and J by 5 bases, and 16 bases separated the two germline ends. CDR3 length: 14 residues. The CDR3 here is CASSSLQQSYGYTF. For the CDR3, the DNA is TGTGCCAGCAGCTCTCTACAGCAATCATATGGCTACACCTTC.

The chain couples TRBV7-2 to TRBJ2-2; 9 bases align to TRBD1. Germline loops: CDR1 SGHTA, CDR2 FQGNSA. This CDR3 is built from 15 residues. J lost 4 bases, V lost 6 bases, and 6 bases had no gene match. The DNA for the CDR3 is TGTGCCAGCAGGGCCGTGACAGGGGGCACCGGGGAGCTGTTTTTT. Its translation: CASRAVTGGTGELFF.